The rows below give T cell receptor beta chains drawn from one sample of a study of graft-versus-host responses after intestinal transplantation. These receptors are not linked to any known antigen. Sequencing used immunoSEQ multiplex PCR; TCRdb keeps in-frame clones, though not all of them. In the table there are approximately 90,000 clones, around 90% of which are singletons. This sample comprised unstimulated CD4+ T cells sorted from spleen or lymph node cells, obtained before transplant. These receptors all stem from a human donor who was the organ donor for an intestinal transplant. Each CDR3 is given with its conserved first and last residue. The order of the fields is D gene, clone size, J gene, V gene, CDR3 DNA, CDR3 protein. D genes are given only for firm matches. Only part of the rows carry a size: once, few, many, or a class if the clone is expanded.

.,.,TRBJ2-7,TRBV28,TGTGCCAGCAGCCCGGACTACCCCTACGAGCAGTACTTC,CASSPDYPYEQYF
.,.,TRBJ2-7,TRBV7-9,TGTGCCAGCAGCTTAGGGACAGAACCCTACGAGCAGTACTTC,CASSLGTEPYEQYF
.,.,TRBJ2-5,TRBV5-4,TGTGCCAGCAGCCCCTACCCCAGGGAGGGGGCCCAGTACTTC,CASSPYPREGAQYF
.,.,TRBJ1-2,TRBV15,TGTGCCACCAGCAGACCCCTGGCCGGGGTAGGCTACACCTTC,CATSRPLAGVGYTF
.,.,TRBJ1-1,TRBV7-8,TGTGCCAGCAGCCACCATTGGCCGGGGTCCGAAGCTTTCTTT,CASSHHWPGSEAFF
.,.,TRBJ2-1,TRBV28,TGTGCCAGCAGTTCCCCAGGGGGGAATGAGCAGTTCTTC,CASSSPGGNEQFF
TRBD2,.,TRBJ2-5,TRBV2,TGTGCCAGCGGGGGACTAGCGGGTTCCCAAGAGACCCAGTACTTC,CASGGLAGSQETQYF
TRBD2,.,TRBJ2-3,TRBV29-1,TGCAGCGCTGGGGTCCGGGAGGGCCGATTTACAGATACGCAGTATTTT,CSAGVREGRFTDTQYF
TRBD1,.,TRBJ2-2,TRBV7-2,TGTGCCAGCAGCTTAGTTGGTCGAGACAGGGTGGGGAGAGGCGGGGAGCTGTTTTTT,CASSLVGRDRVGRGGELFF
.,.,TRBJ1-2,TRBV2,TGTGCCAGCAGCGATTGGGACACGCTCCCCTATGGCTACACCTTC,CASSDWDTLPYGYTF
TRBD1,once,TRBJ1-4,TRBV5-8,TGTGCCAGCAGTCGCGGACAGGGAGGGGAAAAACTGTTTTTT,CASSRGQGGEKLFF
TRBD1,once,TRBJ1-5,TRBV28,TGCGCCAGCAGTTCTCCGGGACAGCATCAGCCCCAGCATTTT,CASSSPGQHQPQHF
TRBD1,.,TRBJ1-2,TRBV28,TGTGCCAGCAGTTTGGCCCTTCCTCGACAGGGCTATGGCTACACCTTC,CASSLALPRQGYGYTF
.,.,TRBJ2-3,TRBV6-5,TGTGCCAGCAGTTACTCGTGGCGGGGCACAGATACGCAGTATTTT,CASSYSWRGTDTQYF
.,once,TRBJ2-2,TRBV9,TGTGCCAGCAGCGCCAGACCCGTCGACAGGTTCCTCACCGGGGAGCTGTTTTTT,CASSARPVDRFLTGELFF
.,.,TRBJ2-4,TRBV5-4,TGTGCCAGCAGCTTGGGGCGGGGTGACATTCAGTACTTC,CASSLGRGDIQYF
.,once,TRBJ2-7,TRBV5-4,TGTGCCAGCAGCTTGGGGGGGGGCAGCTACGAGCAGTACTTC,CASSLGGGSYEQYF
.,.,TRBJ2-3,TRBV7-2,TGTGCCAGCAGCTTAATGACAGGTTCCACAGATACGCAGTATTTT,CASSLMTGSTDTQYF
TRBD2,.,TRBJ2-5,TRBV27,TGTGCCAGCAGTTTTGTTGGGGGGGTGGAGACCCAGTACTTC,CASSFVGGVETQYF
.,.,TRBJ2-1,TRBV28,TGTGCCAGCAGTTCCCGCGACAGCAGCTCCTACAATGAGCAGTTCTTC,CASSSRDSSSYNEQFF
.,.,TRBJ1-5,TRBV9,TGTGCCAGCACCTCGACAGTCCTTGGCGCCCAGCATTTT,CASTSTVLGAQHF
.,.,TRBJ2-1,TRBV21-1,TGTGCCAGCAGCGAAGGAGACAATGAGCAGTTCTTC,CASSEGDNEQFF
TRBD2,.,TRBJ2-2,TRBV6-4,TGTGCCAGCAGTGTCGGGGGGGCAGGGACCGGTGGAGCCGGGGAGCTGTTTTTT,CASSVGGAGTGGAGELFF
.,.,TRBJ1-4,TRBV11-2,TGTGCCAGCAGCCTTGGACAGCCACAAACTAATGAAAAACTGTTTTTT,CASSLGQPQTNEKLFF
TRBD2,.,TRBJ2-1,TRBV7-2,TGTGCCAGCAGCTTAGCGGGCGGACTAGCGAGCTACAATGAGCAGTTCTTC,CASSLAGGLASYNEQFF
.,.,TRBJ1-4,TRBV28,TGTGCCAGCAGCTCAGGGACACCCCCTAATGAAAAACTGTTTTTT,CASSSGTPPNEKLFF
.,.,TRBJ2-2,TRBV2,TGTGCCAGCAGTGAACGCAGGGTGGGCGGGGAGCTGTTTTTT,CASSERRVGGELFF
.,.,TRBJ1-4,TRBV6-5,TGTGCCAGCAGGGGGCTGTTAGGAACTAATGAAAAACTGTTTTTT,CASRGLLGTNEKLFF